This T cell receptor (beta chain) stems from a study of early T cells in non-severe SARS-CoV-2 infection. Study as a whole: The input, bulk RNA from unsorted whole blood, was sequenced, and chains were unpaired. Findings and limits, study-wide: Sequences matched to VDJdb favored anti-spike CD8 responses, while private and CD4 specificities were missed.

The TCR library protocol attached unique molecular identifiers to the individual cDNA molecules. TCRdb recomputed calls from the 5' RACE reads with MiXCR, one row per CDR3 protein. The sample has around 93,000 distinct CDR3 sequences; approximately 12% are singletons. In its sample, this clonotype was seen a few times. Its antigen is unknown. The CDR3 extends over 12 amino acids. Germline V gives CDR1 LNHDA, CDR2 SQIVND (reference sequence). The V end lost 6 bases, the J end lost 8 bases, and 11 bases lay between the germline ends. The clonotype comes from an adult who was a healthcare worker with PCR-confirmed SARS-CoV-2 infection or an uninfected control (not recorded which). The V and J genes are TRBV19 and TRBJ2-1; D is undetermined. Sequencing was performed on whole blood, taken at baseline. CDR3 sequence (DNA): TGTGCCAGTAGGCATGGGTCCCATGAGCAGTTCTTC. Translating gives CASRHGSHEQFF.